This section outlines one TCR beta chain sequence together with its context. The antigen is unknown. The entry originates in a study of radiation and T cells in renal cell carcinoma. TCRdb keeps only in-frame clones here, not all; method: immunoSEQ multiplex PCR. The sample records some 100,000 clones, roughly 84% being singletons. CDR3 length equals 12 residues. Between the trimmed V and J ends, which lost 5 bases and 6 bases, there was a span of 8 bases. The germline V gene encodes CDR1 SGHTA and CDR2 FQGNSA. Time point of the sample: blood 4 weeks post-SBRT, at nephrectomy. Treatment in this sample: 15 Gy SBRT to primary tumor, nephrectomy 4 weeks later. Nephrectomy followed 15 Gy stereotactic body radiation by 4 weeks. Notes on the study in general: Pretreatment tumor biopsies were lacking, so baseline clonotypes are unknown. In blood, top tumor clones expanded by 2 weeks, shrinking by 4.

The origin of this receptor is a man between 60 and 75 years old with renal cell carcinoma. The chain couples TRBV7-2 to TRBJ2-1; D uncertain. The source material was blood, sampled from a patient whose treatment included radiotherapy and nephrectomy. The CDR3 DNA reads TGTGCCAGCAGCCTAAGACCCAATGAGCAGTTCTTC. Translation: CASSLRPNEQFF. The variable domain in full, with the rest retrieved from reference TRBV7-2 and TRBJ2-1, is GAGVSQSPSNKVTEKGKDVELRCDPISGHTALYWYRQSLGQGLEFLIYFQGNSAPDKSGLPSDRFSAERTGGSVSTLTIQRTQQEDSAVYLCASSLRPNEQFFGPGTRLTVL.